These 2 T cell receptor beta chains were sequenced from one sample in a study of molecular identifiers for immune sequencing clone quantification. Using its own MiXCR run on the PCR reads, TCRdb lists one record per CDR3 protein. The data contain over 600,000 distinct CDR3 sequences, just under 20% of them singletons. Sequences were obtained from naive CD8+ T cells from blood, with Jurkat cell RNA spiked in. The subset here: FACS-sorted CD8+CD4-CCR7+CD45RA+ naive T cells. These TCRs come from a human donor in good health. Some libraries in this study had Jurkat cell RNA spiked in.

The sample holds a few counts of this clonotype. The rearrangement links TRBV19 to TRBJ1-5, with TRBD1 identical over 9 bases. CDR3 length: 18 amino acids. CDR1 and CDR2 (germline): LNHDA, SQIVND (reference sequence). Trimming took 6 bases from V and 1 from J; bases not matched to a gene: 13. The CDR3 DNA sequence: TGTGCCAGTAGCACTGATGACTCCGGGACAGGGAGCAATCAGCCCCAGCATTTT. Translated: CASSTDDSGTGSNQPQHF.

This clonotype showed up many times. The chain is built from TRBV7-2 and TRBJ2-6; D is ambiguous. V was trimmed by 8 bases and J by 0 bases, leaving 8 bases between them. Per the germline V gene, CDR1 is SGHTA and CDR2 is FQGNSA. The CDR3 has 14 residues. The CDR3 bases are TGTGCCAGCGGGTTAAGCTCTGGGGCCAACGTCCTGACTTTC. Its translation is CASGLSSGANVLTF.